Given below is one T cell receptor (beta chain) in context. Its antigen is unidentified. This sample is part of a study of blood T cells in healthy people across ages. It was with a sample-barcoded 5' primer and a J-beta primer mix that a second PCR of roughly 7 to 12 cycles was run. Using its own MiXCR run on the 5' RACE reads, TCRdb lists one record per CDR3 protein. Of about 1.6 million distinct CDR3 sequences in the sample, almost 35% were seen once. The V gene lost 4 bases and the J gene lost 3 bases, with 11 bases spanning the gap. This CDR3 has 14 amino acids. Germline CDR1 and CDR2: KGHDR and SFDVKD. Notes on the study in general: TCR beta diversity correlated strongly with naive T cell percentage.

The sequenced sample consisted of blood. The clonotype comes from a woman younger than 45 in good health. The genes are TRBV24-1 and TRBJ2-5; D is perhaps TRBD1 (6 bases). This CDR3 is CATSDSDREETQYF. The CDR3 DNA sequence: TGTGCCACCAGTGACTCGGACAGAGAAGAGACCCAGTACTTC.